This passage covers 17 T cell receptor beta chains from one sample sequenced in a study of T cells in Graves' hyperthyroidism and ophthalmopathy. Template material for amplifying TCR beta CDR3 regions consisted of RNA transcripts. First-round RT-PCR of the TCR CDR3 relied on the HTBI primer set. From the multiplex PCR reads, TCRdb called clonotypes with MiXCR, one entry per CDR3 protein. This table holds 450,000 to 650,000 distinct CDR3 sequences, under 25% found once. The specimen sequenced was blood. These receptors originate from a man younger than 30 with Graves' hyperthyroidism.

This clonotype has a handful of counts. The rearrangement joins TRBV7-3 to TRBJ1-2; D ambiguous. The germline V gene has CDR1 SGHTA and CDR2 FQGTGA. The V and J ends lost 6 bases and 0 bases respectively, with 8 bases between them. This CDR3 spans 13 amino acids. The CDR3: CASSHGANYGYTF. Here the CDR3 DNA reads TGTGCCAGCAGTCATGGGGCTAACTATGGCTACACCTTC.

The chain employs TRBV12-3 or TRBV12-4 and TRBJ1-5; 7 bases line up with TRBD1. The CDR3 is 15 amino acids. J lost 4 bases, V lost 6 bases, and 9 bases had no gene match. CDR3 nucleotide sequence: TGTGCCAGCAGCTCCGGACAGGTTCTTAATCAGCCCCAGCATTTT. This codes for CASSSGQVLNQPQHF.

V is TRBV7-6 and J is TRBJ1-5; D is unresolved. CDR1 SGHVS and CDR2 FNYEAQ come from the germline V gene. This CDR3 comprises 14 residues. Between the trimmed V and J ends, which lost 2 bases and 11 bases, there was a span of 16 bases. The CDR3: CASSLNPLAPAQHF. CDR3 bases: TGTGCCAGCAGCTTAAACCCGCTTGCCCCGGCCCAGCATTTT.

The chain carries TRBV6-1 and TRBJ1-2; 9 bases agree with TRBD1. Germline V lookup: CDR1 MNHNS, CDR2 SASEGT. The CDR3 totals 15 residues. Trimming took 4 bases from V and 5 from J; bases not matched to a gene: 8. The CDR3 nucleotides read TGTGCCAGCAGTGCGGACCTACAGGGGGCGTATGGCTACACCTTC. Translated: CASSADLQGAYGYTF.

This clonotype was seen only a few times. V is TRBV6-5 and J is TRBJ2-7; D perhaps matches TRBD1 (6 bases). Germline V gives CDR1 MNHEY, CDR2 SVGAGI. The CDR3 covers 14 residues. Trimming left V 4 bases short and J 2 bases short, with 12 bases between. CDR3 nucleotides: TGTGCCAGCAGTTCCCGGGACACAGCCTACGAGCAGTACTTC. This encodes CASSSRDTAYEQYF.

The sample holds a few counts of this clonotype. The chain recombines TRBV20-1 with TRBJ2-7; no definite D call. V was shortened by 6 bases and J by 0 bases, with 15 bases between the two germline ends. Per the germline V gene, CDR1 is DFQATT and CDR2 is SNEGSKA (reference sequence). CDR3 length: 14 residues. CDR3 amino acids: CSAPPQFPSYEQYF. The CDR3 DNA follows: TGCAGTGCCCCTCCCCAATTTCCCTCCTACGAGCAGTACTTC.

This clonotype was seen only a few times. This chain links TRBV4-1 with TRBJ1-5; TRBD1 matches 8 bases. Germline CDR1 MGHRA, CDR2 YSYEKL. The V segment lost 5 bases and the J segment 4 bases; nucleotides outside the gene matches: 10. The CDR3 length is 16 residues. The CDR3: CASSIKSGQANQPQHF. CDR3 DNA sequence: TGCGCCAGCAGCATCAAATCGGGACAGGCTAATCAGCCCCAGCATTTT.

The chain joins TRBV2 to TRBJ2-7, with D maybe TRBD2 (5 bases). With 1 base removed from V and 1 base from J, the gap between germline ends came to 11 bases. The CDR3 runs 15 residues. Germline assignment: CDR1 SNHLY and CDR2 FYNNEI. CDR3 in amino acids: CASSEGRAGSYEQYF. The CDR3 DNA reads as TGTGCCAGCAGTGAAGGGCGGGCCGGTTCCTACGAGCAGTACTTC.

V usage is TRBV3-1 and J usage is TRBJ2-5, with TRBD2 matching 11 bases. This CDR3 is 17 amino acids long. The germline CDR1 and CDR2 sequences are LGHDT and YNNKEL (reference sequence). Unmatched junction bases numbered 9, after V lost 0 bases and J lost 6 bases. In DNA form, the CDR3 reads TGTGCCAGCAGCCAAGATCGGCTGTTAGCGGGGGGGCAGACCCAGTACTTC. Translation: CASSQDRLLAGGQTQYF.

This clonotype was seen a few times. The J gene is TRBJ2-1, the V gene TRBV24-1, with 12 positions matching TRBD1. After removal of 5 bases from V and 9 bases from J, the junction contained 13 bases not matched to a gene. The V gene's germline CDR1 is KGHDR and CDR2 SFDVKD. The CDR3 extends over 17 amino acids. The CDR3 DNA reads TGTGCCACCAGTGCCCCGAGGGGACAGGGGGCGGGAGGTGAGCAGTTCTTC. Amino acid sequence: CATSAPRGQGAGGEQFF.

At least ten counts were recorded for this clonotype. The chain is built from TRBV28 and TRBJ1-1; D not certain. V was clipped by 6 bases and J by 2 bases, with 10 bases between them. CDR3 length: 13 amino acids. Germline CDR1 reads MDHEN; CDR2 reads SYDVKM. The CDR3 protein is CASSLHLNTEAFF. CDR3 bases: TGTGCCAGCAGCCTCCATCTTAACACTGAAGCTTTCTTT.

CDR3 amino acids: CASSRGTLKDQETQYF. DNA for the CDR3: TGTGCCAGCAGTCGAGGGACTCTCAAGGATCAAGAGACCCAGTACTTC. This rearrangement joins TRBV12-3 or TRBV12-4 to TRBJ2-5, with D perhaps matching TRBD2 (6 bases). This CDR3 has 16 amino acids. Trimming pared 5 bases from V and 2 bases from J, leaving 18 bases between.

This clonotype was seen many times. This chain connects TRBV6-1 to TRBJ2-7; a weak D match, TRBD1 (6 bases). The CDR3 contains 13 residues. CDR1 and CDR2 from the germline V gene are MNHNS and SASEGT. With 6 bases removed from V and 1 base from J, the gap between germline ends came to 10 bases. This chain's CDR3 is CASRITGSYEQYF. DNA of the CDR3: TGTGCCAGCAGAATCACAGGGTCCTACGAGCAGTACTTC.

This clonotype was observed at least ten times. The chain carries TRBV5-1 and TRBJ1-2, with D perhaps matching TRBD1 (5 bases). Germline CDR1 reads SGHRS; CDR2 reads YFSETQ. The CDR3 runs to 14 residues. Trimming pared 2 bases from V and 4 bases from J, leaving 12 bases between. The CDR3 sequence is CASSLRDGGYGYTF. CDR3 sequence (DNA): TGCGCCAGCAGCTTACGGGACGGGGGCTATGGCTACACCTTC.

In its sample, this clonotype was seen a few times. The rearrangement links TRBV6-1 to TRBJ1-2, with D possibly matching TRBD1 (6 bases). The germline gives CDR1 MNHNS, CDR2 SASEGT. V lost 5 bases, J lost 0 bases, and 10 bases lay in between. The CDR3 totals 14 residues. CDR3 DNA sequence: TGTGCCAGCAGTCTTCGGGACACTAACTATGGCTACACCTTC. Protein product: CASSLRDTNYGYTF.

This clonotype was observed once. V usage is TRBV12-3 or TRBV12-4 and J usage is TRBJ2-5, with D perhaps matching TRBD2 (5 bases). The V and J ends lost 4 bases and 4 bases respectively, with 10 bases between them. This CDR3 spans 13 amino acids. The CDR3 sequence: CASSSSGIETQYF. In DNA, the CDR3 is TGTGCCAGCAGTTCGTCGGGGATAGAGACCCAGTACTTC.

This clonotype was seen ten or more times. The chain employs TRBV6-5 and TRBJ2-5; 12 positions match TRBD1. Germline V CDR1 and CDR2: MNHEY, SVGAGI. The CDR3 is 19 residues long. The J segment lost 3 bases and the V segment lost 8 bases, leaving 19 bases of the junction unmatched. CDR3 coding DNA: TGTGCCAGCCCCCGAAGGGACAGGGGGCCTCTACTGGCCGAAGAGACCCAGTACTTC. Protein product: CASPRRDRGPLLAEETQYF.